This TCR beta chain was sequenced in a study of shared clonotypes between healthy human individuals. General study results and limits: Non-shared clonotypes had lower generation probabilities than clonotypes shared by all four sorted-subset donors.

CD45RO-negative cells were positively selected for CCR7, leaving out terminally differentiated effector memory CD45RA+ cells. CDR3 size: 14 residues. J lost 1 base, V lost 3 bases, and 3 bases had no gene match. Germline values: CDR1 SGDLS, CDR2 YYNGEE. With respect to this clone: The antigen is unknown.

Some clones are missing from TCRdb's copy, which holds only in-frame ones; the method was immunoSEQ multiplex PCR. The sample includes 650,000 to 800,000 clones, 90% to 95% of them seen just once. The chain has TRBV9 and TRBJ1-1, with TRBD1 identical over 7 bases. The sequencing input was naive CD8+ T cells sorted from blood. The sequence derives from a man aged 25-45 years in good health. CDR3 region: CASSAGGRNTEAFF. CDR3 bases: TGTGCCAGCAGCGCAGGGGGGAGGAACACTGAAGCTTTCTTT. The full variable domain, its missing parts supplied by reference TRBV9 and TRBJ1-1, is DSGVTQTPKHLITATGQRVTLRCSPRSGDLSVYWYQQSLDQGLQFLIQYYNGEERAKGNILERFSAQQFPDLHSELNLSSLELGDSALYFCASSAGGRNTEAFFGQGTRLTVV.